The 9 T cell receptor beta chains in this list originate from one sample, sequenced in a study of CD8 T cells in Susac syndrome. The authors reverse transcribed about 0.5 to 1 ug RNA with random hexamers. TCRdb passed the immunoSEQ multiplex PCR reads through MiXCR, listing each CDR3 protein once. This table holds 130,000 to 150,000 distinct CDR3 sequences, about 93% found once. What was sequenced was CD8+ T cells from PBMCs. The receptors come from a human donor in good health.

The chain couples TRBV27 to TRBJ2-7, with unresolved D. Germline V lookup: CDR1 MNHEY, CDR2 SMNVEV (reference sequence). The CDR3 extends over 14 amino acids. The germline V and J ends were trimmed by 0 bases and 3 bases, with 9 bases remaining between them. The DNA of the CDR3 is TGTGCCAGCAGTTTATCGCCATCACTCTACGAGCAGTACTTC. Amino acids: CASSLSPSLYEQYF.

This clonotype showed up just once. The chain links TRBV7-9 to TRBJ2-2, with a tentative D call TRBD1 (5 bases). Trimming removed 1 base from V and 2 bases from J, with 14 bases in between. The germline V gene has CDR1 SEHNR and CDR2 FQNEAQ (reference sequence). CDR3 length: 17 amino acids. The CDR3 here is CASSLVGLTLNTGELFF. The CDR3 DNA is TGTGCCAGCAGCTTAGTGGGGCTAACCCTCAACACCGGGGAGCTGTTTTTT.

V gene TRBV15 combines with J gene TRBJ2-6; possibly TRBD1 for D (5 bases). V was clipped by 9 bases and J by 1 base, with 19 bases between them. From germline, CDR1 is LNHNV and CDR2 YYDKDF (reference sequence). CDR3 length: 17 amino acids. CDR3: CATQAARALSGANVLTF. The DNA of the CDR3 is TGTGCCACTCAGGCCGCCAGGGCATTATCTGGGGCCAACGTCCTGACTTTC.

This chain connects TRBV27 to TRBJ1-1; no reliable D call. Trimming left V 6 bases short and J 8 bases short, with 13 bases between. The V gene's germline CDR1 is MNHEY and CDR2 SMNVEV (reference sequence). This CDR3 is built from 12 residues. The CDR3 protein is CASSLGSGEAFF. Written as DNA, the CDR3 is TGTGCCAGCAGCCTTGGCTCGGGCGAAGCTTTCTTT.

The rearrangement links TRBV4-2 to TRBJ2-3; D not resolved. Germline V CDR1 and CDR2: LGHNA, YNFKEQ. Deletions cut 0 bases from V and 0 bases from J, with 7 bases between. The CDR3 extends over 15 amino acids. CDR3 nucleotide sequence: TGTGCCAGCAGCCAAGATCACTCTAGCACAGATACGCAGTATTTT. It codes for CASSQDHSSTDTQYF.

The chain recombines TRBV4-2 with TRBJ2-1; TRBD2 matches at 8 bases. The CDR3 is 13 amino acids. After removal of 3 bases from V and 10 bases from J, the junction contained 5 bases not matched to a gene. CDR1 and CDR2 (germline): LGHNA, YNFKEQ. The CDR3 loop is CASSQWSGGEQFF. CDR3 DNA: TGTGCCAGCAGCCAGTGGAGCGGGGGCGAGCAGTTCTTC.

The V gene is TRBV20-1, the J gene TRBJ2-1, with 7 bases matching TRBD2. This CDR3 region has 13 residues. Germline values: CDR1 DFQATT, CDR2 SNEGSKA (reference sequence). Trimming took 8 bases from V and 3 from J; bases not matched to a gene: 7. The CDR3 coding sequence is TGCAGTACTGAGCAGCGGGACTACAATGAGCAGTTCTTC. Translation gives CSTEQRDYNEQFF.

This chain links TRBV5-1 with TRBJ1-2; no clear D. V shed 4 bases and J shed 6 bases, with 19 bases lying between them. The CDR3 is 15 residues long. Germline CDR1 SGHRS, CDR2 YFSETQ. This chain's CDR3 is CASSHRQVPTDGYTF. CDR3 in DNA: TGCGCCAGCAGCCACAGACAAGTCCCGACCGATGGCTACACCTTC.

V usage is TRBV27 and J usage is TRBJ2-7; unclear D gene. The V gene lost 4 bases and the J gene lost 4 bases, with 11 bases spanning the gap. In germline, CDR1 is MNHEY, CDR2 SMNVEV (reference sequence). The CDR3 sequence is 13 residues long. The CDR3 nucleotides are TGTGCCAGCAGTTATGGCAGTAAGTACGAGCAGTACTTC. Protein product: CASSYGSKYEQYF.